This TCR beta chain was sequenced in a study of Ad26.COV2.S vaccination and SARS-CoV-2 variants. On the study more broadly: Donor was assigned to the Ad26.COV2.S arm of trial COV1001.

The study, taken as a whole, reports: Reports say spike-specific CD8+ and CD4+ T cell responses covered substantial breadth after vaccination.

Repertoires were generated with immunoSEQ multiplex PCR, while TCRdb's copy carries only in-frame clones and drops some. The sample holds a few hundred thousand clones, 83% seen once. Treatment noted: about 20 received Ad26.COV2.S at low or high dose, single or two shots; 5 received placebo; per-sample allocation not given. All samples were drawn on day 63, counting from the first vaccine or placebo injection. Cohort 1b enrolled adults aged 18-55 years in Boston. V lost 7 bases, J lost 1 base, and 2 bases stayed unmatched. The CDR3 totals 12 residues. CDR1 is SQVTM, CDR2 ANQGSEA, per germline. On this clone itself: What it binds is not known.

The specimen was peripheral blood, collected in a trial of Ad26.COV2.S vaccine versus placebo. The V and J genes are TRBV29-1 and TRBJ1-1; 8 bases agree with TRBD1. The source is a person between 18 and 65 years old who received the Ad26.COV2.S COVID-19 vaccine or a placebo. Here the CDR3 reads CSAGTGNTEAFF. DNA of the CDR3: TGCAGCGCGGGGACAGGGAACACTGAAGCTTTCTTT.